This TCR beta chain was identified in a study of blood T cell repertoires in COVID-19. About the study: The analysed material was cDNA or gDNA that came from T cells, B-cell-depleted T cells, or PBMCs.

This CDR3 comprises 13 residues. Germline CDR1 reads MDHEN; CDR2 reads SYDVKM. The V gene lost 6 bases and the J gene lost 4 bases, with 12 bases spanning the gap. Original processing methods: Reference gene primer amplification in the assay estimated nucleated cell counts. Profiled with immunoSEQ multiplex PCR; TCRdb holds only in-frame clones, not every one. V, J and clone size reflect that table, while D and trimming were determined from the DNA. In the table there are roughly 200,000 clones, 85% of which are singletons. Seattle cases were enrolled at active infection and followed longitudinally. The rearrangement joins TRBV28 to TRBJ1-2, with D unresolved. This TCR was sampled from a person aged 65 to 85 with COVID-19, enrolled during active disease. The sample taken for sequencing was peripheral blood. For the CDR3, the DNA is TGTGCCAGCAGCCCTGACATCGGCTATGGCTACACCTTC. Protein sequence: CASSPDIGYGYTF.